The rows below give T cell receptor beta chains drawn from one sample of a study of CD8 T cells in Susac syndrome. TCRdb re-called the immunoSEQ multiplex PCR reads with MiXCR, one entry per CDR3 protein. The sample includes roughly 200,000 distinct CDR3 sequences, 90% to 96% of them seen just once. Sequencing input: CD4+ T cells from PBMCs. All receptors come from a human donor with multiple sclerosis. Each CDR3 is given without its conserved first and last residue.

TRBV18,14,ASSQFRAGSNQPQH
TRBV2,12,ASSDTMGSYIQY
TRBV5-1,10,ASSSGGYEQY
TRBV7-6,13,ASSLGVQGNQPQH
TRBV6-2/TRBV6-3,15,ASSSFGHHRRTQGYT
TRBV30,13,AWSVEGYSNQPQH
TRBV9,11,ASSVDEGDTQY
TRBV6-6,10,ASRSLNQPQH
TRBV6-5,9,ATTNGYEQY
TRBV20-1,13,SARDPRGGTDTQY
TRBV21-1,11,ASSQTVHNEQF
TRBV20-1,12,SARVGTANQPQH
TRBV7-3,11,ASSFGAGTEAF
TRBV2,9,ASSNWGEQY
TRBV29-1,8,SADSYGYT
TRBV20-1,12,SARRTSGEETQY
TRBV30,13,AWSVGTGYYQPQH
TRBV29-1,13,SVEKDAWGLETQY
TRBV3-1,12,ASSRDRQGEEAF
TRBV6-2/TRBV6-3,14,ASRALAGGSYNEQF
TRBV30,10,AWTGWGTEAF
TRBV9,16,ASSRLGVSSSYNSPLH
TRBV9,13,ASSVVAGGKETQY
TRBV3-1,19,ASSQGQNWDKGALGNSPLH
TRBV11-1,11,ASSPSNGGELF
TRBV7-2,14,ASSPHLAGGTDTQY